The text below deals with one TCR beta chain. Libraries were prepared by immunoSEQ multiplex PCR; TCRdb keeps only in-frame clonotypes and omits some of them. The sample includes 150,000 to 250,000 clones, 82% seen only once; the top ten take about an eighth. The V and J ends lost 6 bases and 2 bases respectively, with 16 bases between them. Germline V gives CDR1 SNHLY, CDR2 FYNNEI. The CDR3 is 15 amino acids. The data belong to a study of blood T cell repertoires in COVID-19. Looking at the study overall: T cells, B-cell-depleted T cells, or PBMCs provided the cDNA or gDNA that served as material.

J is TRBJ1-1 and V is TRBV2, with no clear D. The sample was PBMCs or T cells enriched from blood (not recorded which). This TCR derives from a man aged 35 to 55 who had recovered from COVID-19. CDR3 protein: CASSLFQATNTEAFF. In DNA form, the CDR3 reads TGTGCCAGCAGCTTATTCCAGGCTACCAACACTGAAGCTTTCTTT.